This T cell receptor beta chain was sequenced in a study of technical replicates of blood from a few donors. This clone came up once. TCRdb's table, derived via immunoSEQ multiplex PCR, lists solely in-frame clones and lacks some. The sample shows about 61,000 clones, more than 95% of them seen only once. Material: T cells isolated from PBMCs. The TCR comes from a human donor in good health.

In DNA form, the CDR3 reads TGTGCCAGCAGCTTAGTTGGGGGGGTCACAGATACGCAGTATTTT. It codes for CASSLVGGVTDTQYF. V and J are TRBV7-9 and TRBJ2-3; the match to TRBD2 covers 7 bases. V shed 1 base and J 2 bases; nucleotides not matched to a gene: 3. The CDR3 totals 15 residues. The germline V gene has CDR1 SEHNR and CDR2 FQNEAQ (reference sequence).